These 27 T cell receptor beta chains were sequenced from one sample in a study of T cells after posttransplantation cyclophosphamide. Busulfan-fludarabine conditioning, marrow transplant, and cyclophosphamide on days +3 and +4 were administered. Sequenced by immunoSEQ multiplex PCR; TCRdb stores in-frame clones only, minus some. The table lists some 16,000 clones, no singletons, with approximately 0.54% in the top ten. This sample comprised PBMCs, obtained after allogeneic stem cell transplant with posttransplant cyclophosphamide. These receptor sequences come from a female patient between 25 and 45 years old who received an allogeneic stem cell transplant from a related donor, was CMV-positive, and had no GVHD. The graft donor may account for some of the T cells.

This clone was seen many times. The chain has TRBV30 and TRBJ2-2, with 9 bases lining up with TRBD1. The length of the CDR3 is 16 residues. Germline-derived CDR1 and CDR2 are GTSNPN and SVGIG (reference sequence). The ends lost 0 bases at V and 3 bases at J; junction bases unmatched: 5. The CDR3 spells CAWSVDRGIYTGELFF. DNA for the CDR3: TGTGCCTGGAGTGTGGACAGGGGAATATACACCGGGGAGCTGTTTTTT.

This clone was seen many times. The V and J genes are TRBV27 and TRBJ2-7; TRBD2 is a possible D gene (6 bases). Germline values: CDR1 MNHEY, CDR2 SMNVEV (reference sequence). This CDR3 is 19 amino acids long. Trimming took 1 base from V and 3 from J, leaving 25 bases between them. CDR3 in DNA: TGTGCCAGCAGTTTATGGGGAGGTGGGAACGGACCGCGGTACTACGAGCAGTACTTC. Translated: CASSLWGGGNGPRYYEQYF.

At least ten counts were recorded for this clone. The CDR3 region is CAISGGQETQYF. The CDR3 DNA is TGTGCCATCAGCGGAGGACAAGAGACCCAGTACTTC. The V call is TRBV10-3, the J call TRBJ2-5; possibly TRBD2 for D (5 bases). The CDR3 loop spans 12 amino acids. CDR1 and CDR2 from the germline V gene are ENHRY and SYGVKD. V was pared by 6 bases and J by 2 bases, with 7 bases between.

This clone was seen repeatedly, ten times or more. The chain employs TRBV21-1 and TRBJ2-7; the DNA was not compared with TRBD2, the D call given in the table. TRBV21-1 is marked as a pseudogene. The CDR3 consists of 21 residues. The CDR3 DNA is TGTGCCAGCAGCTCATCGGGGAGGTTGTGGGACTCCGAGACTACAACCTACGAGCAGTACTTC. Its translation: CASSSSGRLWDSETTTYEQYF.

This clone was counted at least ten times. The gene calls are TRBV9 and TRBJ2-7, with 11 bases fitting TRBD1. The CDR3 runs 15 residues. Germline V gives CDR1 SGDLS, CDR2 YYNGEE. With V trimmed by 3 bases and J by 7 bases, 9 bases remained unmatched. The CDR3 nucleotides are TGTGCCAGCAGCGGGGGGGGACAGGGGGGATCAGAGCAGTACTTC. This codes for CASSGGGQGGSEQYF.

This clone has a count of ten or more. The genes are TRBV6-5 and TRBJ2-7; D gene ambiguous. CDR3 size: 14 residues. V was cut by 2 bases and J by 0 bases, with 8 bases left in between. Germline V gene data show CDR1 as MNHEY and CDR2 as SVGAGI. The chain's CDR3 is CASSYGRLSYEQYF. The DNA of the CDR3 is TGTGCCAGCAGTTACGGCAGGCTCTCCTACGAGCAGTACTTC.

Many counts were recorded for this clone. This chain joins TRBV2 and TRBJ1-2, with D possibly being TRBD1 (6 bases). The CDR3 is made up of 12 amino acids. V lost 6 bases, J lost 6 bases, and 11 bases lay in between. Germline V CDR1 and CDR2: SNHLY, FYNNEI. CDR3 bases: TGTGCCAGCAGCGGGGACATAGATGGCTACACCTTC. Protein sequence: CASSGDIDGYTF.

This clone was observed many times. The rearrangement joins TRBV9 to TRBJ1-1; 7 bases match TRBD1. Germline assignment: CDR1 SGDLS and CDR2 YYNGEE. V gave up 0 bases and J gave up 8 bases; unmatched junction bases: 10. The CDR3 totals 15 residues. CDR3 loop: CASSVGRGPLLEAFF. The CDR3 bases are TGTGCCAGCAGCGTAGGGAGGGGGCCTCTCCTCGAAGCTTTCTTT.

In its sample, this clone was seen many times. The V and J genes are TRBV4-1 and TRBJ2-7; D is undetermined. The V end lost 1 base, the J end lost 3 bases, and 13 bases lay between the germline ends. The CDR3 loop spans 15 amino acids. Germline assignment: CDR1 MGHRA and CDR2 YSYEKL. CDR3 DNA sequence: TGCGCCAGCAGCCAAGCAGGTTCGACCTACTACGAGCAGTACTTC. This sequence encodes CASSQAGSTYYEQYF.

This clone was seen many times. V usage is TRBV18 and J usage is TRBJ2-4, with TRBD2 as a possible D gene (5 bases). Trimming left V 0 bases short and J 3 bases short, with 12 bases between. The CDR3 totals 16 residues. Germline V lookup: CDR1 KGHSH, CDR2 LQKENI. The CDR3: CASSPPTRGNKNIQYF. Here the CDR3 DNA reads TGTGCCAGCTCACCACCGACTCGGGGTAACAAAAACATTCAGTACTTC. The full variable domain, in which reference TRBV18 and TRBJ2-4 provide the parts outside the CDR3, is NAGVMQNPRHLVRRRGQEARLRCSPMKGHSHVYWYRQLPEEGLKFMVYLQKENIIDESGMPKERFSAEFPKEGPSILRIQQVVRGDSAAYFCASSPPTRGNKNIQYFGAGTRLSVL.

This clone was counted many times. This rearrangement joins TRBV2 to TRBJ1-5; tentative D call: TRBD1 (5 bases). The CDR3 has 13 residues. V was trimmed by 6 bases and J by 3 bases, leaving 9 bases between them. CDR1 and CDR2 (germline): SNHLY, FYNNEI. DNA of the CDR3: TGTGCCAGCAGGGGGGGGGTCAATCAGCCCCAGCATTTT. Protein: CASRGGVNQPQHF.

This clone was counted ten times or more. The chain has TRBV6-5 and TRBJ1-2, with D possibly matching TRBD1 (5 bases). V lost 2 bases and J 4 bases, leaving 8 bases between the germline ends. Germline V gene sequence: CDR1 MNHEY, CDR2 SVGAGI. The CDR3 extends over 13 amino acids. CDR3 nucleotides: TGTGCCAGCAGTTACAGGGGCCTCTATGGCTACACCTTC. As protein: CASSYRGLYGYTF.

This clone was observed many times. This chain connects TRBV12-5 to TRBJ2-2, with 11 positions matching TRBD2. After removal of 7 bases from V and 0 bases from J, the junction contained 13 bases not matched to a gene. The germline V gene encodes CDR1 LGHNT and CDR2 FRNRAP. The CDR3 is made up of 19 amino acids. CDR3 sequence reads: CASALPGTSGVTNTGELFF. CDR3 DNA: TGTGCTAGTGCCTTACCCGGGACTAGCGGAGTTACGAACACCGGGGAGCTGTTTTTT.

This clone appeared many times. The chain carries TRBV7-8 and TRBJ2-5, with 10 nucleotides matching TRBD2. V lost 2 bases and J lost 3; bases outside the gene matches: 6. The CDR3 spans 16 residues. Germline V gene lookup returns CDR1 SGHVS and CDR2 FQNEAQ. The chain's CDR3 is CASSLTSSGSKETQYF. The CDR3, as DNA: TGTGCCAGCAGCTTAACGTCTAGCGGGAGTAAAGAGACCCAGTACTTC.

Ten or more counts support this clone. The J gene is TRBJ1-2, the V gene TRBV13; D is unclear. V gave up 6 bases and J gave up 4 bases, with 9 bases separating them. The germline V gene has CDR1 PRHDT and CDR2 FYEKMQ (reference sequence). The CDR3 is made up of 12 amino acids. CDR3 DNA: TGTGCCAGCAGGAGAGCCCTCTATGGCTACACCTTC. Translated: CASRRALYGYTF.

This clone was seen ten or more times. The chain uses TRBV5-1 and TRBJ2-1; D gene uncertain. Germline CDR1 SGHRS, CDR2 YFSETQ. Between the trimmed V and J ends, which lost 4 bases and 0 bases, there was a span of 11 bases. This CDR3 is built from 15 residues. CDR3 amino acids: CASSPWAPSYNEQFF. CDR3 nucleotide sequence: TGCGCCAGCAGCCCTTGGGCTCCCTCCTACAATGAGCAGTTCTTC. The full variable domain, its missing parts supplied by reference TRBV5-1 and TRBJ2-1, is KAGVTQTPRYLIKTRGQQVTLSCSPISGHRSVSWYQQTPGQGLQFLFEYFSETQRNKGNFPGRFSGRQFSNSRSEMNVSTLELGDSALYLCASSPWAPSYNEQFFGPGTRLTVL.

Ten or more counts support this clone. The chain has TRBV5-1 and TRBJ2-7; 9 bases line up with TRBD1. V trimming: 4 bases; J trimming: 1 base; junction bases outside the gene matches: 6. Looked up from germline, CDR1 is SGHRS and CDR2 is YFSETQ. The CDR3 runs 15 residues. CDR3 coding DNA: TGCGCCAGCAGCCCCGGGACAGGGCTTTCCTACGAGCAGTACTTC. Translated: CASSPGTGLSYEQYF.

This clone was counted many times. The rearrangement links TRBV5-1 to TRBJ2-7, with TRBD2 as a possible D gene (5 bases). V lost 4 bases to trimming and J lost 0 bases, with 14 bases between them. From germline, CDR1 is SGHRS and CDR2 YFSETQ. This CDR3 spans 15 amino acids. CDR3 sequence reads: CASSRRESGSYEQYF. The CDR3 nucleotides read TGCGCCAGCAGCCGCCGGGAATCCGGCTCCTACGAGCAGTACTTC.

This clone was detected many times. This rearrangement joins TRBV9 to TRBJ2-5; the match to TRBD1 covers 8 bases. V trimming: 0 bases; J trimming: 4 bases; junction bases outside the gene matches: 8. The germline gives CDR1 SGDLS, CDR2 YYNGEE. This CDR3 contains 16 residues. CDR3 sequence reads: CASSVGVDRVVETQYF. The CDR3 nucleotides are TGTGCCAGCAGCGTAGGAGTGGACAGGGTCGTAGAGACCCAGTACTTC.

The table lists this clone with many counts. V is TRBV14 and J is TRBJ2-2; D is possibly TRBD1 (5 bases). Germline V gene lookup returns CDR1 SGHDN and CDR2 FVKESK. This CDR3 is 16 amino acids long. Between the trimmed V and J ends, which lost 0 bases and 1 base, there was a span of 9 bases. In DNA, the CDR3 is TGTGCCAGCAGCCAAGAGGGGCCAGGGAACACCGGGGAGCTGTTTTTT. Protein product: CASSQEGPGNTGELFF. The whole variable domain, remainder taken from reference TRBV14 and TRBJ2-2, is EAGVTQFPSHSVIEKGQTVTLRCDPISGHDNLYWYRRVMGKEIKFLLHFVKESKQDESGMPNNRFLAERTGGTYSTLKVQPAELEDSGVYFCASSQEGPGNTGELFFGEGSRLTVL.

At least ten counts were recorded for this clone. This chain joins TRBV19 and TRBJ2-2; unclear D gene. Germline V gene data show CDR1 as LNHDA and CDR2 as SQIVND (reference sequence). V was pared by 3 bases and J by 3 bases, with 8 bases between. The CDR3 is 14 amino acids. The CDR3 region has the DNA TGTGCCAGTAGTATGAGAGTCCACACCGGGGAGCTGTTTTTT. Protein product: CASSMRVHTGELFF.

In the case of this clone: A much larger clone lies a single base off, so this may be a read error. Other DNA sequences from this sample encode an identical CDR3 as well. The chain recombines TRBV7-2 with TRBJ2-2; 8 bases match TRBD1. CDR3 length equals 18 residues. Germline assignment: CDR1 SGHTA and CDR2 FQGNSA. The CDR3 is CASSLTAGGSAHTWELFF. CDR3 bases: TGCGCCAGCAGCTTAACGGCAGGGGGCTCCGCACACACCTGGGAGCTGTTTTTT.

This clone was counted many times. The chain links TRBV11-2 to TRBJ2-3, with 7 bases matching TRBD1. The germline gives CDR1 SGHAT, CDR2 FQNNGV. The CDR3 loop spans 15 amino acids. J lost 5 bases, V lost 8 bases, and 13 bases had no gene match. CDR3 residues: CASCLFGGQVDTQYF. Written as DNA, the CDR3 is TGTGCCAGCTGCCTCTTTGGAGGACAGGTAGATACGCAGTATTTT.

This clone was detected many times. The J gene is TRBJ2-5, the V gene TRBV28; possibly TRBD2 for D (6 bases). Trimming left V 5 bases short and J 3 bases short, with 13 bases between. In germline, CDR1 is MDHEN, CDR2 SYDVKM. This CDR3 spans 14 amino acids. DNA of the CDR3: TGTGCCAGCAGTCAGCAGGGACTTAAAGAGACCCAGTACTTC. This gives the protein CASSQQGLKETQYF.

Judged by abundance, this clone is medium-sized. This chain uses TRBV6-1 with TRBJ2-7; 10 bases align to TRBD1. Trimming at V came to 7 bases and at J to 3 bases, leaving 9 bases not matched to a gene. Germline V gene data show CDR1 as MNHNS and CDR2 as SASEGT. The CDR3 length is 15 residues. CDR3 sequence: CASTTGTGVSYEQYF. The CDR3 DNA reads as TGTGCCAGCACTACAGGGACAGGGGTTAGCTACGAGCAGTACTTC.

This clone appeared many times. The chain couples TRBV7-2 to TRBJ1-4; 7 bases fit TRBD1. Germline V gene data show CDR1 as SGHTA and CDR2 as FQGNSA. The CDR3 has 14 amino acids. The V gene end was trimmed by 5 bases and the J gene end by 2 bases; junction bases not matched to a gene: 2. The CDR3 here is CASSATGTNEKLFF. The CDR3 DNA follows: TGTGCCAGCAGCGCGACAGGGACTAATGAAAAACTGTTTTTT.

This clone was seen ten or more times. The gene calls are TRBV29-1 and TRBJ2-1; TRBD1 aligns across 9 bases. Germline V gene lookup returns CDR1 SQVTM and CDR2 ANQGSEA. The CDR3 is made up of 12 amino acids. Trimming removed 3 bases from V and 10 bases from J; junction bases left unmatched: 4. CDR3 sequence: CSVDTGGWEQFF. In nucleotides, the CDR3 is TGCAGCGTTGATACAGGGGGCTGGGAGCAGTTCTTC.